This T cell receptor (beta chain) came from a study of blood T cell repertoires in COVID-19 (TCRdb year 2020). For the study in its entirety: Samples covering the acute and convalescent phases of COVID-19 were provided by collaborators in the United States, Italy and Spain. The material from the prospective study consisted of cDNA or gDNA derived from T cells, B-cell-depleted T cells, or PBMCs. Deeply sampled blood TCRbeta repertoires from subjects exposed to, actively infected with, or recovered from COVID-19 were included in the dataset. The repertoires were made available in a free public database intended to serve as a resource for research on the immune response to SARS-CoV-2. The samples were drawn from the first 160 participants of the ongoing ImmuneRACE study and from 950 to 1,500 subjects provided by 6 global collaborators. The sample metadata nearly always contained a de-identified subject ID, COVID-19 status, age in years and sex. HLA class I and class II types, where available, came from metadata supplied by the sample provider rather than from assay-based typing. Study-level results and caveats: Clinical and demographic metadata were provided uncurated, with the amount varying by source and participant.

The CDR3, cysteine through phenylalanine, is 19 amino acids long. Of all the DNA, just the CDR3 is kept, 57 bases in frame from base 1. Ends trimmed: V by 2 bases, J by 10 bases; bases unmatched to a gene: 23. Based on the germline V gene, the CDR1 and CDR2 sequences are MNHNS and SASEGT. TCRbeta CDR3 regions were amplified from genomic DNA using the immunoSEQ Assay, a bias-controlled multiplex PCR. In the original analysis: The number of nucleated cells in each sample was estimated from the amplification of reference gene primers within the assay. Sequence reads were collapsed and filtered to measure the absolute abundance of every unique TCRbeta CDR3 rearrangement. Productive Simpson clonality was computed per sample as the square root of Simpson's diversity index over productive rearrangements. Imported from immuneACCESS, the table was reduced by TCRdb to in-frame sequences with V and J called. These copies leave out some clones; in studies compared against another copy, an unresolved V gene accounts for under half, and the cause of the remainder is not known. V and J calls and clone size are as listed in that table; D and trimming were resolved from the DNA. The sample table lists tens of thousands of clones, approximately 89% of them with a count of one. Of the sample, 28% falls within the top ten clones.

Collaborating institutions collected whole blood in K2EDTA tubes following their own protocols. For TCRbeta analysis, collaborator samples were shipped as frozen whole blood, as isolated PBMCs, or as DNA extracted from either sample type. This clone has just one count. What this receptor recognizes is not known. No per-base quality is available; no much larger clone lies one base away. This sequence uses TRBV6-1 and TRBJ2-1; 7 bases in the junction line up with TRBD2. Material: peripheral blood. The TCR originated in a man older than 75 with acute or convalescent COVID-19. DNA sequence: TGTGCCAGCAGTGAACTCCCCGCAGACGCAGCGGGAAGTCCGCGGGAGCAGTTCTTC. Its protein reads: CASSELPADAAGSPREQFF.